A single sample is the source of the 11 T cell receptor beta chains below, sequenced in a study of T cell repertoires in cytomegalovirus infection. MiXCR, run by TCRdb on the reads, gives a single entry per CDR3 protein. Of 200,000 to 300,000 distinct CDR3 sequences in the sample, roughly an eighth are singletons; the top ten hold 8.5% to 10%. The sequencing input was PBMCs. The receptors come from a human donor in good health (CMV status not recorded). Some clones in this sample may be carry-over from other donors' samples.

There are many counts of this clonotype. The chain links TRBV6-6 to TRBJ2-3, with D possibly called TRBD1 or TRBD2 (5 bases each). The CDR3 runs 14 residues. V was trimmed by 2 bases and J by 5 bases, leaving 11 bases between them. Germline V CDR1 and CDR2: MNHNY, SVGAGI (reference sequence). The CDR3 bases are TGTGCCAGCAGTTACGACTCGGGACGAGATACGCAGTATTTT. Translated, it gives CASSYDSGRDTQYF.

This clonotype was seen ten or more times. The V gene is TRBV20-1, the J gene TRBJ2-3; 10 nucleotides line up with TRBD2. Germline V gene sequence: CDR1 DFQATT, CDR2 SNEGSKA (reference sequence). V dropped 2 bases and J dropped 2; count of bases not matched to a gene: 7. The CDR3 runs 16 residues. In nucleotides, the CDR3 is TGCAGTGCTAGAACCACCGGGACTAGCGCCACAGATACGCAGTATTTT. Translated, it gives CSARTTGTSATDTQYF.

The rearrangement uses TRBV20-1 and TRBJ1-6, with TRBD1 matching 10 bases. The CDR3 sequence is 15 residues long. CDR1 and CDR2 (germline): DFQATT, SNEGSKA (reference sequence). V dropped 3 bases and J dropped 10; count of bases not matched to a gene: 9. CDR3 protein: CSARTGTGVRSPLHF. CDR3 sequence (DNA): TGCAGTGCTAGGACCGGGACAGGGGTTCGCTCACCCCTCCACTTT.

This clonotype came up a few times. The J gene is TRBJ2-7, the V gene TRBV6-2 or TRBV6-3, with D possibly TRBD1 on 6 matching bases. V lost 6 bases and J 2 bases, leaving 20 bases between the germline ends. The CDR3 extends over 16 amino acids. Germline V gives CDR1 MNHEY, CDR2 SVGEGT. The CDR3 DNA reads TGTGCCAGCAGCCCCGTCCAGGGAAAGGGGGCCTACGAGCAGTACTTC. Its translation is CASSPVQGKGAYEQYF.

The chain is built from TRBV20-1 and TRBJ1-2; D gene unclear. The germline V and J ends were trimmed by 5 bases and 8 bases, with 15 bases remaining between them. Germline lookup yields CDR1 DFQATT and CDR2 SNEGSKA (reference sequence). CDR3 length equals 12 residues. DNA for the CDR3: TGCAGTGCTCGTCGGGAAGTAGGGGGCTACACCTTC. Protein sequence: CSARREVGGYTF.

The V and J genes are TRBV28 and TRBJ2-1, with TRBD2 matching over 10 bases. V shed 3 bases and J 5 bases; nucleotides not matched to a gene: 7. The CDR3 length is 16 residues. The germline CDR1 and CDR2 sequences are MDHEN and SYDVKM. This CDR3 is CASSFLGTSENNEQFF. DNA of the CDR3: TGTGCCAGCAGTTTCCTGGGGACTAGCGAGAACAATGAGCAGTTCTTC.

The rearrangement uses TRBV6-2 or TRBV6-3 and TRBJ1-1; D might be TRBD1 (5 bases). This CDR3 contains 14 residues. V was shortened by 8 bases and J by 1 base, with 14 bases between the two germline ends. Per germline, CDR1 MNHEY and CDR2 SVGEGT. The CDR3 region is CASDSPFSNTEAFF. The DNA of the CDR3 is TGTGCCAGCGACAGCCCCTTCTCGAACACTGAAGCTTTCTTT.

This clonotype was seen ten or more times. The chain recombines TRBV20-1 with TRBJ1-2, with 9 bases lining up with TRBD1. There are 14 residues in the CDR3. The germline V gene encodes CDR1 DFQATT and CDR2 SNEGSKA (reference sequence). Unmatched junction bases numbered 11, after V lost 3 bases and J lost 9 bases. The CDR3 nucleotides are TGCAGTGCTAGCCCGGGACAGGGTCGAGGAAGCTACACCTTC. It translates to CSASPGQGRGSYTF.

This clonotype has only a few counts. The chain has TRBV7-9 and TRBJ1-2; TRBD1 aligns across 7 bases. There are 12 residues in the CDR3. Trimming removed 5 bases from V and 9 bases from J; junction bases left unmatched: 6. Germline V gene data show CDR1 as SEHNR and CDR2 as FQNEAQ (reference sequence). The CDR3 nucleotides read TGTGCCAGCAGCCATGACAGGGATCGCTACACCTTC. This encodes CASSHDRDRYTF. Full variable domain (remainder filled in from reference TRBV7-9 and TRBJ1-2): DTGVSQNPRHKITKRGQNVTFRCDPISEHNRLYWYRQTLGQGPEFLTYFQNEAQLEKSRLLSDRFSAERPKGSFSTLEIQRTEQGDSAMYLCASSHDRDRYTFGSGTRLTVV.

Ten or more counts support this clonotype. The V call is TRBV12-3 or TRBV12-4, the J call TRBJ2-2, with 9 bases aligning to TRBD1. With V trimmed by 7 bases and J by 7 bases, 7 bases remained unmatched. The CDR3 sequence is 14 residues long. For the CDR3, the DNA is TGTGCCAGCATTCGGGACAGGGAAAACGGGGAGCTGTTTTTT. It encodes CASIRDRENGELFF.

This clonotype was seen a few times. V gene TRBV7-9 combines with J gene TRBJ2-6; D gene ambiguous. Trimming took 3 bases from V and 0 from J, leaving 6 bases between them. Germline V CDR1 and CDR2: SEHNR, FQNEAQ (reference sequence). This CDR3 is 15 amino acids long. CDR3 DNA: TGTGCCAGCAGCTTTAGTAGCTCTGGGGCCAACGTCCTGACTTTC. Residues: CASSFSSSGANVLTF.